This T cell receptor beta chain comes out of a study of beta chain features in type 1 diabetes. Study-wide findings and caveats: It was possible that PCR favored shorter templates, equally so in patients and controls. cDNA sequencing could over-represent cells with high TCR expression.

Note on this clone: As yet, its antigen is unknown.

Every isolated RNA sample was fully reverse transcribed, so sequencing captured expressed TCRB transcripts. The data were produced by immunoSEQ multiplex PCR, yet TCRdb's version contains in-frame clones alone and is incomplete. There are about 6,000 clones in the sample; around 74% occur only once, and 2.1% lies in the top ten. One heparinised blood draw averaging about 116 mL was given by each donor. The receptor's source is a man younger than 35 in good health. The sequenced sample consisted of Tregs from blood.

CDR3 in amino acids: CAWSIRQGGSYEQYF. The DNA for the CDR3 is TGTGCCTGGAGTATTCGACAGGGGGGCTCCTACGAGCAGTACTTC. This chain links TRBV30 with TRBJ2-7, with 9 positions matching TRBD1. The V and J ends lost 2 bases and 0 bases, in that order; junction bases with no gene match: 5. The CDR3 consists of 15 residues. Looked up from germline, CDR1 is GTSNPN and CDR2 is SVGIG (reference sequence).